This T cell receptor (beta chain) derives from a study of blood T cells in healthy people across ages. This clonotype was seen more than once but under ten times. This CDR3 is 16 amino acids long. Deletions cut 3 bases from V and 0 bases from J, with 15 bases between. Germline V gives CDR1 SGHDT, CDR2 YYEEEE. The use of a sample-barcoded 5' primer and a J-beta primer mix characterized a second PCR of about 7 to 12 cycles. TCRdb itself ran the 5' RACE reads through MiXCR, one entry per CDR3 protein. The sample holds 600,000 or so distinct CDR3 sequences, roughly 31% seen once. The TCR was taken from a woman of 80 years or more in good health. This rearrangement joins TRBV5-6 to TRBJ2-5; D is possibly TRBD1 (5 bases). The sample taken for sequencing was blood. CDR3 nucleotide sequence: TGTGCCAGCAGCTCCCCGGACACCTCGTACCAAGAGACCCAGTACTTC. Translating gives CASSSPDTSYQETQYF. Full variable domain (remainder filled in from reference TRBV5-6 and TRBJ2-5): DAGVTQSPTHLIKTRGQQVTLRCSPKSGHDTVSWYQQALGQGPQFIFQYYEEEERQRGNFPDRFSGHQFPNYSSELNVNALLLGDSALYLCASSSPDTSYQETQYFGPGTRLLVL.